Presented here are 5 T cell receptor beta chains from one specimen sequenced in a study of cytomegalovirus exposure and HLA in healthy donors (dated by TCRdb to about 2017). Preparation of the library involved the immunoSEQ multiplex PCR assay. A mixture of 60 forward primers for TCR Vbeta segments and 13 reverse primers for TCR Jbeta segments was used in the multiplex PCR. The table comes from immuneACCESS by way of TCRdb, which keeps in-frame sequences with V and J called. Part of the clones is missing from these tables; in studies checked, under half for an unresolved V gene and the rest for unknown reasons. This sample has roughly 130,000 clones in its table, and 61% of those were observed once. Approximately 1.7% of the sample is in the top ten clones. The source material was PBMCs. These receptors came from a male donor in good health and CMV-seronegative.

V usage is TRBV11-2 and J usage is TRBJ2-3, with D perhaps TRBD1 (7 bases). CDR1 is SGHAT and CDR2 is FQNNGV in the germline V gene. The germline V and J ends were trimmed by 2 bases and 3 bases, with 12 bases remaining between them. The CDR3 is 15 residues long. Written as DNA, the CDR3 is TGTGCCAGCAGCTTACAGGGGGGCAGTACAGATACGCAGTATTTT. Translating gives CASSLQGGSTDTQYF.

This clone occurred a few times. This chain links TRBV5-1 with TRBJ2-3, with 16 nucleotides matching TRBD2. The CDR3 extends over 20 amino acids. With V trimmed by 4 bases and J by 0 bases, 11 bases remained unmatched. Germline V lookup: CDR1 SGHRS, CDR2 YFSETQ. The CDR3 spells CASSAGTSGGDFQSTDTQYF. The CDR3 nucleotides are TGCGCCAGCAGCGCCGGGACTAGCGGGGGGGATTTCCAGAGCACAGATACGCAGTATTTT. Complete variable domain (other parts from reference TRBV5-1 and TRBJ2-3): KAGVTQTPRYLIKTRGQQVTLSCSPISGHRSVSWYQQTPGQGLQFLFEYFSETQRNKGNFPGRFSGRQFSNSRSEMNVSTLELGDSALYLCASSAGTSGGDFQSTDTQYFGPGTRLTVL.

This clone was counted between two and nine times. The genes are TRBV4-1 and TRBJ2-6, with D tentatively TRBD1 (6 bases). From germline, CDR1 is MGHRA and CDR2 YSYEKL. The CDR3 runs to 19 residues. V was clipped by 1 base and J by 4 bases, with 20 bases between them. The DNA of the CDR3 is TGCGCCAGCAGCCAAGCCCGGGACACCACTTCGCTCGGGGCCAACGTCCTGACTTTC. Encoded protein: CASSQARDTTSLGANVLTF.

The CDR3 DNA reads as TGTGCCACGGGACAGGGGAACACCGGGGAGCTGTTTTTT. It yields the protein CATGQGNTGELFF. V usage is TRBV7-3 and J usage is TRBJ2-2; 9 positions agree with TRBD1. Per the germline V gene, CDR1 is SGHTA and CDR2 is FQGTGA. CDR3 length: 13 residues. The ends lost 10 bases at V and 1 base at J; junction bases unmatched: 1.

This chain's CDR3 is CASSPLPQGVSEAFF. The CDR3 coding sequence is TGTGCCAGCAGTCCCTTACCCCAGGGCGTCTCTGAAGCTTTCTTT. V gene TRBV27 combines with J gene TRBJ1-1, with D tentatively TRBD1 (5 bases). Between the trimmed V and J ends, which lost 5 bases and 6 bases, there was a span of 19 bases. Germline CDR1 and CDR2: MNHEY and SMNVEV (reference sequence). The CDR3 is made up of 15 amino acids.